This TCR beta chain was documented in a study of blood T cell repertoires in COVID-19. Study information: COVID-19 samples, acute and convalescent, were from the United States, Italy and Spain.

Authors' data handling: Nucleated cell number was recorded as an estimate derived from reference gene primer amplification. The data were produced by immunoSEQ multiplex PCR, yet TCRdb's version contains in-frame clones alone and is incomplete. V and J calls and clone size are given by that table; D and trimming were obtained from the DNA. The sample records 250,000 or so clones, roughly 84% being singletons. Participants' reported clinical history set cohort assignment. Germline CDR1 and CDR2: SGHAT and FQNNGV. The length of the CDR3 is 16 residues. Trimming pared 0 bases from V and 2 bases from J, leaving 11 bases between.

What was sequenced was PBMCs or T cells enriched from blood (not recorded which). The clonotype comes from a man aged 50 or older who had recovered from COVID-19. This chain uses TRBV11-2 with TRBJ2-1, with D unresolved. CDR3 residues: CASSLDLGPPYNEQFF. The CDR3 nucleotides read TGTGCCAGCAGCTTAGATCTGGGCCCCCCCTACAATGAGCAGTTCTTC. Full variable domain (rest looked up from reference TRBV11-2 and TRBJ2-1): EAGVAQSPRYKIIEKRQSVAFWCNPISGHATLYWYQQILGQGPKLLIQFQNNGVVDDSQLPKDRFSAERLKGVDSTLKIQPAKLEDSAVYLCASSLDLGPPYNEQFFGPGTRLTVL.